This T cell receptor (beta chain) is from a study of T cell responses to AZD1222 COVID-19 vaccine. Study summary: Second doses were pooled across both intervals (about 4 or about 12 weeks).

TCRdb keeps only in-frame clones here, not all; method: immunoSEQ multiplex PCR. Of about 130,000 clones listed, about 93% are singletons. The CDR3 consists of 14 residues. Study results and limitations: Two doses of AZD1222 preceded a rise in Spike-specific TCR breadth and depth. Nearly half of unique spike-specific TCRs reportedly avoided B.1.351 and B.1.1.7 mutated regions.

Concerning this clone: Its antigen is not identified.

V is TRBV21-1 and J is TRBJ1-5; TRBD1 reflects the table's D call only, with no check against the DNA. TRBV21-1 is tagged as a pseudogene. Material: peripheral blood, obtained on day 0 of AZD1222 vaccination. This sequence was found in an adult in good health. The DNA of the CDR3 is TGTGCCAGCAGCACCTCACAGGAGTCTCAGCCCCAGCATTTT. Protein product: CASSTSQESQPQHF.